This TCR beta chain was sequenced for a study of T cells in Graves' hyperthyroidism and ophthalmopathy. Whole-study findings and limits: Most thyroid clonotypes expanded above 0.001 were also detected in blood.

It was RNA transcripts that yielded the amplified TCR beta CDR3 regions. An initial round of RT-PCR targeting the TCR CDR3 relied on the HTBI primer set. TCRdb passed the multiplex PCR reads through MiXCR, listing each CDR3 protein once. The sample shows approximately 430,000 distinct CDR3 sequences, approximately 15% of them seen only once. Patients aged 18 to 65 with hyperthyroidism were newly diagnosed, with duration under 2 months. Those patients with uncontrolled infection, other autoimmune disease, pregnancy or lactation were excluded. Fresh 10 ml peripheral blood yielded PBMCs. CDR3 length equals 15 residues. Germline V gene sequence: CDR1 SGHVS, CDR2 FQNEAQ. Trimming stripped 5 bases from V and 1 base from J, with 15 bases between. This clonotype was counted ten times or more. Its antigen is unknown.

This receptor was obtained from a woman aged 18-29 years with Graves' hyperthyroidism. The specimen sequenced was blood. This chain connects TRBV7-8 to TRBJ2-7, with D uncertain. DNA for the CDR3: TGTGCCAGCAGCGCCCACCGGGCAGGATCCTACGAGCAGTACTTC. Amino acids: CASSAHRAGSYEQYF.